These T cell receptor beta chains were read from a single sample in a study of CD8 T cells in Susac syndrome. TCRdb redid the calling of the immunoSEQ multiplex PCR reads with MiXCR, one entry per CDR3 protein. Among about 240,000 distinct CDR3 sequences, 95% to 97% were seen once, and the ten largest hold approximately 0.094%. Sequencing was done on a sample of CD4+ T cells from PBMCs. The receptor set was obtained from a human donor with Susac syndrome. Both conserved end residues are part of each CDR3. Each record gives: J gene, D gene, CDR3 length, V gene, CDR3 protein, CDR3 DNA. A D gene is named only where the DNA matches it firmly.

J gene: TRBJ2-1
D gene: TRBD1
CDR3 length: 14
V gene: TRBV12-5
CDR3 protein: CASGLGTGGEEQFF
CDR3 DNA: TGTGCTAGTGGTTTGGGGACAGGGGGCGAAGAGCAGTTCTTC

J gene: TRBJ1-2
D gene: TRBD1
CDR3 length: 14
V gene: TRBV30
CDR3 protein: CAWSEGGRGQGYTF
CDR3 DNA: TGTGCCTGGAGTGAAGGGGGCCGAGGACAGGGCTACACCTTC

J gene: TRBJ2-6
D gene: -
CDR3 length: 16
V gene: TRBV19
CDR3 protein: CASSPAPYSGANVLTF
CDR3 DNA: TGTGCCAGTAGTCCTGCCCCCTACTCTGGGGCCAACGTCCTGACTTTC

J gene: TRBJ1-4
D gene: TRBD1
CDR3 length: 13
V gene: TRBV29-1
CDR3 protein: CSVETGTAEKLFF
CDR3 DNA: TGCAGCGTTGAAACCGGGACAGCTGAAAAACTGTTTTTT

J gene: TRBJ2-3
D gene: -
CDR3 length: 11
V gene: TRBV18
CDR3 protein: CASVSTDTQYF
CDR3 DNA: TGTGCCAGCGTAAGCACAGATACGCAGTATTTT

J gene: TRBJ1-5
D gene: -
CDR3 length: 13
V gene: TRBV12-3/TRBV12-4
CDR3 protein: CASSPTFNQPQHF
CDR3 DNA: TGTGCCAGCAGCCCCACCTTTAATCAGCCCCAGCATTTT

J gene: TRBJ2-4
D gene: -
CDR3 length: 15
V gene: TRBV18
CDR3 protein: CASSPSTVAKNIQYF
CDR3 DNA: TGTGCCAGCTCACCATCGACCGTAGCCAAAAACATTCAGTACTTC

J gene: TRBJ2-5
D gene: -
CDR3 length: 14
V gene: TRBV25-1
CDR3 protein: CASILSGPRETQYF
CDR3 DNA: TGTGCCAGCATTTTAAGCGGGCCCCGGGAGACCCAGTACTTC

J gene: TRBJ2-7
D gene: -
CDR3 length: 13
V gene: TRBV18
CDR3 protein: CASSQKGGNEQYF
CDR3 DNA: TGTGCCAGCTCTCAGAAGGGAGGAAACGAGCAGTACTTC

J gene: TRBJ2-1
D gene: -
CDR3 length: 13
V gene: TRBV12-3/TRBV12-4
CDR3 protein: CASSFGESSEQFF
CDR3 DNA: TGTGCCAGCAGTTTCGGAGAAAGTAGCGAGCAGTTCTTC

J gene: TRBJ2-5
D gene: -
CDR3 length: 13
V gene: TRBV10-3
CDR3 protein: CAISPLFQETQYF
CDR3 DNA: TGTGCCATCAGTCCACTTTTCCAAGAGACCCAGTACTTC

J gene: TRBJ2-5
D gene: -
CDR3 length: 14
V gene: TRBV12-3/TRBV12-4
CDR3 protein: CASRLNHGQETQYF
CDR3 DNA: TGTGCCAGCAGACTCAACCACGGCCAAGAGACCCAGTACTTC

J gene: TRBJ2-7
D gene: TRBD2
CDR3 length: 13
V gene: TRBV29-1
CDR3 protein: CSVDLAGAYEQYF
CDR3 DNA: TGCAGCGTTGACCTAGCGGGGGCCTACGAGCAGTACTTC

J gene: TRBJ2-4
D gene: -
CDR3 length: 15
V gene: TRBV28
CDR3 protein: CASSLTDLAKNIQYF
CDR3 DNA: TGTGCCAGCAGTTTAACAGATCTAGCCAAAAACATTCAGTACTTC

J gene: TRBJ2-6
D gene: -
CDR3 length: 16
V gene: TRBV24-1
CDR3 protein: CATSERTGTGANVLTF
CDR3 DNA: TGTGCCACCAGTGAGCGAACAGGGACCGGGGCCAACGTCCTGACTTTC

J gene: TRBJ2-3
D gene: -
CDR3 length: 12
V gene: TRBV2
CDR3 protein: CASSGGQDTQYF
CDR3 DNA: TGTGCCAGCAGTGGCGGCCAAGATACGCAGTATTTT

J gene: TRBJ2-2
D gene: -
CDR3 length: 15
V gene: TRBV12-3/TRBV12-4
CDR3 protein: CASSLTSSSVGELFF
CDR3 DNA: TGTGCCAGCAGTTTAACCTCCAGCAGCGTCGGGGAGCTGTTTTTT

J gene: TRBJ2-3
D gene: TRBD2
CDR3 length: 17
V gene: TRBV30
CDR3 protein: CALDGTTSGRAGDTQYF
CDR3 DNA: TGTGCCTTGGACGGGACTACTAGCGGGAGGGCCGGGGATACGCAGTATTTT

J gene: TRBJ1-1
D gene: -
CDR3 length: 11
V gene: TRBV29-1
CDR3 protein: CSDGKNTEAFF
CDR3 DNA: TGCAGCGACGGCAAGAACACTGAAGCTTTCTTT

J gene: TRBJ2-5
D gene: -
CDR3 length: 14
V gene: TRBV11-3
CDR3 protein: CASSPVADRETQYF
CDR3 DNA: TGTGCCAGCAGCCCAGTAGCGGACCGGGAGACCCAGTACTTC

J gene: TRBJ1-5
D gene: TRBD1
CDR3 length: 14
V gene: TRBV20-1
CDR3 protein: CSARATGNNQPQHF
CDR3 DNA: TGCAGTGCTAGAGCGACAGGGAACAATCAGCCCCAGCATTTT

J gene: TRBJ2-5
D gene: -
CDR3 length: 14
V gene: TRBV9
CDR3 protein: CASSVSVSEETQYF
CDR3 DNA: TGTGCCAGCAGCGTATCAGTGTCGGAAGAGACCCAGTACTTC

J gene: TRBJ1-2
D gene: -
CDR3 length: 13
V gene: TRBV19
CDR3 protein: CASSIPQPYGYTF
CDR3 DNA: TGTGCCAGTAGTATCCCTCAGCCCTATGGCTACACCTTC

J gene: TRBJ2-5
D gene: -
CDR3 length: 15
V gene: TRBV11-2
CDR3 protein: CASSQSRGGQETQYF
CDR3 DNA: TGTGCCAGCAGCCAATCTAGGGGAGGACAAGAGACCCAGTACTTC

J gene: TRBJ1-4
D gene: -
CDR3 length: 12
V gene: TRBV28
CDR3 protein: CASSGPGQKLFF
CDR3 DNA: TGTGCCAGCAGTGGGCCGGGACAAAAACTGTTTTTT

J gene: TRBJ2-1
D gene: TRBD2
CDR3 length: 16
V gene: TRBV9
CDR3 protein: CASSFRTSGGYNEQFF
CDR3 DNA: TGTGCCAGCAGCTTCAGGACTAGCGGGGGATACAATGAGCAGTTCTTC

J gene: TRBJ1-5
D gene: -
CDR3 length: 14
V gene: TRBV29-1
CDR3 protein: CSVDTGSRNQPQHF
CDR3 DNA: TGCAGCGTTGATACAGGGAGTCGGAATCAGCCCCAGCATTTT

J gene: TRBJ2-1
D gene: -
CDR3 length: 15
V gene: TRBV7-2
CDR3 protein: CASSRDPSSYNEQFF
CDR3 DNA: TGTGCCAGCAGCCGGGACCCGAGCTCCTACAATGAGCAGTTCTTC

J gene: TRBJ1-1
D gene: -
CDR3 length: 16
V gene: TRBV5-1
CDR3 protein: CASSLAGTRLDTEAFF
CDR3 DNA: TGCGCCAGCAGCTTGGCCGGGACACGGCTCGACACTGAAGCTTTCTTT

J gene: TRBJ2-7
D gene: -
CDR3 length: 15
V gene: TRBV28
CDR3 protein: CASSLSGVLSYEQYF
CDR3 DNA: TGTGCCAGCAGTTTGTCAGGGGTCCTCTCCTACGAGCAGTACTTC

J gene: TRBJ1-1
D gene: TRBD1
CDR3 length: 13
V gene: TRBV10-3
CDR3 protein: CATLDRAGVEAFF
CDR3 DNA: TGTGCCACCCTCGACAGGGCCGGAGTAGAAGCTTTCTTT

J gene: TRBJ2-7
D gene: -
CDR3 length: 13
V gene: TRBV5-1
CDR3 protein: CASTLGQYYEQYF
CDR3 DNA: TGCGCCTCCACCCTGGGCCAATACTACGAGCAGTACTTC

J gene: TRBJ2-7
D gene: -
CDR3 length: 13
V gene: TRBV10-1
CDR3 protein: CASLTTDYYEQYF
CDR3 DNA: TGCGCCAGCCTCACGACTGATTACTACGAGCAGTACTTC

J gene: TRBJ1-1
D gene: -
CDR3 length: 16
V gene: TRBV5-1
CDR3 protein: CASSLEAGLANTEAFF
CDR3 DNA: TGCGCCAGCAGCTTGGAGGCAGGCCTCGCGAACACTGAAGCTTTCTTT

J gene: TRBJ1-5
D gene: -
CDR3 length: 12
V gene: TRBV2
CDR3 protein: CASRMTSQPQHF
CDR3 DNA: TGTGCCAGCAGGATGACAAGTCAGCCCCAGCATTTT

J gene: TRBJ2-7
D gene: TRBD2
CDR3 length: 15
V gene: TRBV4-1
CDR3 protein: CASSQDTGGPDEQYF
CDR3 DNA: TGCGCCAGCAGCCAAGATACGGGAGGGCCAGACGAGCAGTACTTC

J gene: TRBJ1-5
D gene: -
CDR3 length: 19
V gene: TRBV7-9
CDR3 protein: CASSSGGLGQSGSNQPQHF
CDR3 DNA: TGTGCCAGCAGCTCCGGCGGCTTGGGGCAGTCGGGTAGCAATCAGCCCCAGCATTTT

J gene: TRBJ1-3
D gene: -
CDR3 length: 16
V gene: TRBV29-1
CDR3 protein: CSVAVNREGPGNTIYF
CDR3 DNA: TGCAGCGTTGCGGTCAACAGGGAAGGACCTGGAAACACCATATATTTT

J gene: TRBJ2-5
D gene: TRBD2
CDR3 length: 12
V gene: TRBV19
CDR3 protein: CAAGVNQETQYF
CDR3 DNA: TGTGCCGCGGGAGTGAACCAAGAGACCCAGTACTTC

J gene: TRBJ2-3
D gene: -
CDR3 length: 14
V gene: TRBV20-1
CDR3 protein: CSASTSRGTDTQYF
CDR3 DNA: TGCAGTGCTAGTACTTCCAGGGGCACAGATACGCAGTATTTT

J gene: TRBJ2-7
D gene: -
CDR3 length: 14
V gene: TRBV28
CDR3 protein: CASSLGAGPYEQYF
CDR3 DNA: TGTGCCAGCAGTTTAGGCGCAGGGCCCTACGAGCAGTACTTC

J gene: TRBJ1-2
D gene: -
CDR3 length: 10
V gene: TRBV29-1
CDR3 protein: CSVVEYGYTF
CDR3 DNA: TGCAGCGTTGTTGAGTATGGCTACACCTTC

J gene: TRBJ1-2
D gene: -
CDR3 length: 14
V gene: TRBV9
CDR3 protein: CASSAPPGSRGYTF
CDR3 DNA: TGTGCCAGCAGCGCACCTCCGGGGTCGCGGGGCTACACCTTC

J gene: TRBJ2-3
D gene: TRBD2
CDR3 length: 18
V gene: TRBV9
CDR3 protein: CASSVGRTGGRRTDTQYF
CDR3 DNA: TGTGCCAGCAGCGTAGGCCGCACGGGGGGGAGAAGGACAGATACGCAGTATTTT